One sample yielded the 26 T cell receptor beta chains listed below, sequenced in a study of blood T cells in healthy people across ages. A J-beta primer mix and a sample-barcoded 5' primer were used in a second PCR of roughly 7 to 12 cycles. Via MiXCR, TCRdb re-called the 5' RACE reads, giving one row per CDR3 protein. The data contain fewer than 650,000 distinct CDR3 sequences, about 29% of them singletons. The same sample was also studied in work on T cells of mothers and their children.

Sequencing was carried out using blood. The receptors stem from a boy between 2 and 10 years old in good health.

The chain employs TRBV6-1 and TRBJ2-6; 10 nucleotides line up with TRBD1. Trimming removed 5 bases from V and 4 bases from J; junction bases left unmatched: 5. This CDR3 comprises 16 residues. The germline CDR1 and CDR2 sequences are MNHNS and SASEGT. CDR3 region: CASSRQGAEGANVLTF. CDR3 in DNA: TGTGCCAGCAGTCGACAGGGGGCAGAAGGGGCCAACGTCCTGACTTTC.

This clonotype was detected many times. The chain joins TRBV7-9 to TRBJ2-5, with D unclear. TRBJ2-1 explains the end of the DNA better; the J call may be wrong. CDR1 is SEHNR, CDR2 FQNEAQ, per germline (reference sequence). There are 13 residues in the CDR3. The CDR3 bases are TGTGCCAGCAGCTCCGGACCGGGCAATGAGCAGTTCTTC. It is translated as CASSSGPGNEQFF.

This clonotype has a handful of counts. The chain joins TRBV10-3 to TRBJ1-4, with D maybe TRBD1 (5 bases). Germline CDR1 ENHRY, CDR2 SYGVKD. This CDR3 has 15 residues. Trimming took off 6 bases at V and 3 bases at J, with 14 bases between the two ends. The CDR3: CAISRTGGANEKLFF. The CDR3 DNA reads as TGTGCCATCAGCAGGACCGGAGGGGCTAATGAAAAACTGTTTTTT.

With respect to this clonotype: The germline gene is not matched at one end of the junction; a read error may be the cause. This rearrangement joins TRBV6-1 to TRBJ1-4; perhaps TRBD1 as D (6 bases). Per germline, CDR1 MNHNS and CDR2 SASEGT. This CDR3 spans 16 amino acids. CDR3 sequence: CASSTTGRGTNEKLCF. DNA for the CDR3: TGTGCCAGCAGTACAACAGGGAGGGGAACTAATGAAAAACTGTGTTTT.

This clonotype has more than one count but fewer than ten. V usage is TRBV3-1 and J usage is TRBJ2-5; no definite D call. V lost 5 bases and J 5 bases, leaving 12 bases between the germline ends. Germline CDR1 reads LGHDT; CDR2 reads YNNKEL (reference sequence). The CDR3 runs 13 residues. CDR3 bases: TGTGCCAGCAGCATGAGAAACTCCGAGACCCAGTACTTC. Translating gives CASSMRNSETQYF.

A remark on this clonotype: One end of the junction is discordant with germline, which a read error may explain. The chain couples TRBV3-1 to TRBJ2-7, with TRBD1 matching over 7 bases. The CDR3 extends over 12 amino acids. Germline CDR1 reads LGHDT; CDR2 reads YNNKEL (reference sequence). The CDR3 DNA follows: TGTGCCAGCAGCCAGATGGGACAGCAGCAGCACTTC. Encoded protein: CASSQMGQQQHF.

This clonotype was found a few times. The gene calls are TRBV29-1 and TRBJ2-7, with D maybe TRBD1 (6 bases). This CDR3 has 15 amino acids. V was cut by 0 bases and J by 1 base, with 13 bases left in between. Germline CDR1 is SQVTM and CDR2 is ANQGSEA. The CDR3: CSVEEGTDRSYEQYF. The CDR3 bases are TGCAGCGTTGAAGAGGGAACGGACAGATCCTACGAGCAGTACTTC.

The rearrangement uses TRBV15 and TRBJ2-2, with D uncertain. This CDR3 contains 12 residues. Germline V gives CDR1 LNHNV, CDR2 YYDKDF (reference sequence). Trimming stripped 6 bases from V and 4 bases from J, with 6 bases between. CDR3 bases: TGTGCCACCAGAACAGTCACCGGGGAGCTGTTTTTT. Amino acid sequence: CATRTVTGELFF.

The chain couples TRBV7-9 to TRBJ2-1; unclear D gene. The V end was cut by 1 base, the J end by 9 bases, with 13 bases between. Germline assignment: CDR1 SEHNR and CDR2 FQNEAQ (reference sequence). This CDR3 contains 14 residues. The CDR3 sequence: CASSLVALVFEQFF. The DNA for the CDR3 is TGTGCCAGCAGCTTAGTGGCTCTAGTGTTTGAGCAGTTCTTC.

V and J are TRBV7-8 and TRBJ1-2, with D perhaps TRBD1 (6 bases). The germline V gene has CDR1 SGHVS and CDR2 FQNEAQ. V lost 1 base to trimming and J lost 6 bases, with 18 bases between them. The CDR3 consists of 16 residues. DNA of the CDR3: TGTGCCAGCAGCTTAGTTCGAGTAGGGACACTGGATGGCTACACCTTC. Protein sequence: CASSLVRVGTLDGYTF.

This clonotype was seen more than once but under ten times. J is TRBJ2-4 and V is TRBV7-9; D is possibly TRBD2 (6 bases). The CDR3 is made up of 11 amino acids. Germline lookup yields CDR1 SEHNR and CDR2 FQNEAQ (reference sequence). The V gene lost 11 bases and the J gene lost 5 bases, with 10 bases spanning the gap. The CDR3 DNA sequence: TGTGCCGGGGGGAATCAAAACATTCAGTACTTC. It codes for CAGGNQNIQYF.

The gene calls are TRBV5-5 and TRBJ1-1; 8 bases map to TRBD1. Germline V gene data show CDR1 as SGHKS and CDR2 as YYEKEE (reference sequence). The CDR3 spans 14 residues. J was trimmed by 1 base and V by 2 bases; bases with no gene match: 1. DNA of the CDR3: TGTGCCAGCAGCTTTGACAGGGGGAACACTGAAGCTTTCTTT. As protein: CASSFDRGNTEAFF. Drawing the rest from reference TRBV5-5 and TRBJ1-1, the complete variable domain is DAGVTQSPTHLIKTRGQQVTLRCSPISGHKSVSWYQQVLGQGPQFIFQYYEKEERGRGNFPDRFSARQFPNYSSELNVNALLLGDSALYLCASSFDRGNTEAFFGQGTRLTVV.

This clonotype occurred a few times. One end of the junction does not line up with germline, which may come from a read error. The CDR3, as DNA: TGTGCTAGCAGTTCCAGGGCCTTACAAGAGACCCAGTACTTC. Translating gives CASSSRALQETQYF. The V call is TRBV25-1, the J call TRBJ2-5; D might be TRBD1 (5 bases). CDR3 size: 14 residues. From germline, CDR1 is MGHDK and CDR2 SYGVNS. The full variable domain, with the rest looked up from reference TRBV25-1 and TRBJ2-5, is EADIYQTPRYLVIGTGKKITLECSQTMGHDKMYWYQQDPGMELHLIHYSYGVNSTEKGDLSSESTVSRIRTEHFPLTLESARPSHTSQYLCASSSRALQETQYFGPGTRLLVL.

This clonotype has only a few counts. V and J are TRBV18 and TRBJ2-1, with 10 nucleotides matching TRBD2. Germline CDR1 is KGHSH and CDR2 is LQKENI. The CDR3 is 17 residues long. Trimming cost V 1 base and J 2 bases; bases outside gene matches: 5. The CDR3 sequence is CASSPRLAGGTYNEQFF. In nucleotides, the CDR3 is TGTGCCAGCTCACCACGACTAGCGGGTGGTACCTACAATGAGCAGTTCTTC.

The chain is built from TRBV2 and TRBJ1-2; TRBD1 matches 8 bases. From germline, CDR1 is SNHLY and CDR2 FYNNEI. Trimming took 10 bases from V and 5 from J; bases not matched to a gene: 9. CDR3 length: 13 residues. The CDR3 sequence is CAILDRDGYGYTF. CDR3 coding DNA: TGTGCCATCCTGGACAGGGACGGATATGGCTACACCTTC. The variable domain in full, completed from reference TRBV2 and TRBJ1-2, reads EPEVTQTPSHQVTQMGQEVILRCVPISNHLYFYWYRQILGQKVEFLVSFYNNEISEKSEIFDDQFSVERPDGSNFTLKIRSTKLEDSAMYFCAILDRDGYGYTFGSGTRLTVV.

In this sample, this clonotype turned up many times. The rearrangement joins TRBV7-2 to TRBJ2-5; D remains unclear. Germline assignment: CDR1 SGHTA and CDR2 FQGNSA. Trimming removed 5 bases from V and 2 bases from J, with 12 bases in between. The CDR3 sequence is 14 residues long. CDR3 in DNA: TGTGCCAGCAGCCAAAACGGACGGCAAGAGACCCAGTACTTC. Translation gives CASSQNGRQETQYF. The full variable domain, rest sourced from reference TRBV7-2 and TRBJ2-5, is GAGVSQSPSNKVTEKGKDVELRCDPISGHTALYWYRQSLGQGLEFLIYFQGNSAPDKSGLPSDRFSAERTGGSVSTLTIQRTQQEDSAVYLCASSQNGRQETQYFGPGTRLLVL.

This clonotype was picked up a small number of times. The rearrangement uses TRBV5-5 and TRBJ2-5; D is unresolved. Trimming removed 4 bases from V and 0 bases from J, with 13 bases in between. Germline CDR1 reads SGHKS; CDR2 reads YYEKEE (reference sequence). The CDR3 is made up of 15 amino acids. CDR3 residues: CASSPLGGYQETQYF. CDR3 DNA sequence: TGTGCCAGCAGCCCATTGGGCGGCTACCAAGAGACCCAGTACTTC.

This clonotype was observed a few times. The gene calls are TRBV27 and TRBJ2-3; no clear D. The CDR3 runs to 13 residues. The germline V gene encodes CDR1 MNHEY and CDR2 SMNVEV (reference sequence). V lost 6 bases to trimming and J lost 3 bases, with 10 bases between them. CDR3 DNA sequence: TGTGCCAGCAGCGACTTACAGACAGATACGCAGTATTTT. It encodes CASSDLQTDTQYF.

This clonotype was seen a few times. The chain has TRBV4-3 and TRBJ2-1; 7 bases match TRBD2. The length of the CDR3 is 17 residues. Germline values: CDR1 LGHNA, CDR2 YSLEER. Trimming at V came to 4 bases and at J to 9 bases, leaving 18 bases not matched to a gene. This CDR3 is CASSPLGGTRSTPEQFF. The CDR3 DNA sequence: TGCGCCAGCAGCCCCCTCGGGGGGACTCGGTCCACCCCTGAGCAGTTCTTC.

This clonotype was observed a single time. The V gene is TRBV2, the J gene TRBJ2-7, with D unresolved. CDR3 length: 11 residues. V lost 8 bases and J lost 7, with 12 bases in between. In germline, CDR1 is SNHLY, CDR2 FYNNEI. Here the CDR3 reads CASSTTSEQYF. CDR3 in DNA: TGTGCCAGCTCCACTACGTCGGAGCAGTACTTC.

DNA of the CDR3: TGTGCCAGTAGTTTCGGGGGGACAGGGCAAGAGCAGTTCTTC. As protein: CASSFGGTGQEQFF. The V and J genes are TRBV19 and TRBJ2-1; 9 bases align to TRBD1. J was trimmed by 10 bases and V by 5 bases; bases with no gene match: 9. Looked up from germline, CDR1 is LNHDA and CDR2 is SQIVND (reference sequence). The CDR3 extends over 14 amino acids.

The CDR3 loop is CSAAPQGSYNEQFF. CDR3 DNA: TGCAGTGCCGCCCCACAGGGTTCATACAATGAGCAGTTCTTC. The rearrangement joins TRBV20-1 to TRBJ2-1; TRBD1 might be the D (6 bases). Trimming cost V 6 bases and J 4 bases, with 16 bases left between them. CDR1 and CDR2 from the germline V gene are DFQATT and SNEGSKA (reference sequence). The CDR3 has 14 residues.

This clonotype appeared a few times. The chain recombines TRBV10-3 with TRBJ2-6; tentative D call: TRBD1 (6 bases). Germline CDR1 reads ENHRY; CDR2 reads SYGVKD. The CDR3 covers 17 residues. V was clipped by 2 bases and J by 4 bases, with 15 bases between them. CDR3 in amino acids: CAISEPTGLRGANVLTF. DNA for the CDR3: TGTGCCATCAGTGAGCCAACAGGGTTAAGGGGGGCCAACGTCCTGACTTTC.

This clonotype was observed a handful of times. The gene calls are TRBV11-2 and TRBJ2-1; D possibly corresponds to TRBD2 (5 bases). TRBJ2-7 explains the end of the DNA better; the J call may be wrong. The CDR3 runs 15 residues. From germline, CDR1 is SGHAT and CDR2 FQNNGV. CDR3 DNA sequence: TGTGCCAGCAGCTTAGCGGCGCGGGCGACCTACGAGCAGTACTTC. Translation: CASSLAARATYEQYF.

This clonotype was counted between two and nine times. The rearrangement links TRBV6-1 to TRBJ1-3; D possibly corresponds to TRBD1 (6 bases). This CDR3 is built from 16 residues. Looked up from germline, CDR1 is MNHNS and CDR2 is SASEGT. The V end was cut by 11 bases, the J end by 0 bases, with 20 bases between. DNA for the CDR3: TGTGCCGTCAGCCAGGGGAAGGTCCGCTCTGGAAACACCATATATTTT. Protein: CAVSQGKVRSGNTIYF.

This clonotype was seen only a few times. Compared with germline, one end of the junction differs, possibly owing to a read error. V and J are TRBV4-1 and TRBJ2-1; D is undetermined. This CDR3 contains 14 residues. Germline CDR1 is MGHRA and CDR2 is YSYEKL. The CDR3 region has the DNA TGCGCCAGCAGCCAAGTTGGGTCGGGTGAGACCCAGCACTTC. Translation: CASSQVGSGETQHF.